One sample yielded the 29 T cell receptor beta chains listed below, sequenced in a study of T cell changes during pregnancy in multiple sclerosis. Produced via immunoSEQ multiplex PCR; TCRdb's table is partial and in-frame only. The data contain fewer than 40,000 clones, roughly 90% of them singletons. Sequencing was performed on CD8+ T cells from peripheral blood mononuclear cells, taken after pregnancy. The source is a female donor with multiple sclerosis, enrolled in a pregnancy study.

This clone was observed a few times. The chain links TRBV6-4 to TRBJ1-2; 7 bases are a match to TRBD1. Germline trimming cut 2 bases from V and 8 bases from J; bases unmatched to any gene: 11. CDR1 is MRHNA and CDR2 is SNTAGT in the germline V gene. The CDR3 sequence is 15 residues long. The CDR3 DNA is TGTGCCAGCAGTGACGGAGGAGGGGGCAGCGGGGGCTACACCTTC. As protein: CASSDGGGGSGGYTF.

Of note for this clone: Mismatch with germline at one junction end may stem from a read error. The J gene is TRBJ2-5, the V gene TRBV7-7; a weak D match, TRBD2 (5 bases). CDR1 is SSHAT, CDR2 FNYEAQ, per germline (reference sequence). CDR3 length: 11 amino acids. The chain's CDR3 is CASSDGLTQYF. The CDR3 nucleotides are TGTGCTAGCAGCGACGGACTTACCCAGTACTTC.

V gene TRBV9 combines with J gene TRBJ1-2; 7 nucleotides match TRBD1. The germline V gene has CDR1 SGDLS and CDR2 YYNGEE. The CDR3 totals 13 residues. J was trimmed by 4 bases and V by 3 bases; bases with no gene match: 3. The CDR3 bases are TGTGCCAGCAGCGCCCGGGACAGCTATGGCTACACCTTC. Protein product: CASSARDSYGYTF.

Here the CDR3 DNA reads TGCGCCAGCAGCCAAGTCACCGCCAGCTCCTACAATGAGCAGTTCTTC. Translating gives CASSQVTASSYNEQFF. This chain uses TRBV4-1 with TRBJ2-1; D uncertain. This CDR3 has 16 residues. Germline CDR1 reads MGHRA; CDR2 reads YSYEKL. Trimming removed 1 base at V and 0 bases at J, with 10 bases between.

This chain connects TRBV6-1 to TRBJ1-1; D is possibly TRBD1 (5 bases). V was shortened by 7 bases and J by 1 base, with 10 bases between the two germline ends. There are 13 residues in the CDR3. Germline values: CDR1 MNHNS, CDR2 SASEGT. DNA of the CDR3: TGTGCCAGCATACGGGGGAAGAACACTGAAGCTTTCTTT. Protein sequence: CASIRGKNTEAFF.

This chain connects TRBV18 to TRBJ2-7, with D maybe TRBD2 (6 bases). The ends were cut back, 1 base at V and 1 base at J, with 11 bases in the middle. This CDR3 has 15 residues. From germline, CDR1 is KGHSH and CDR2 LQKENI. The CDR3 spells CASSPRGDGSYEQYF. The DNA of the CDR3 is TGTGCCAGCTCACCACGCGGGGATGGGTCCTACGAGCAGTACTTC.

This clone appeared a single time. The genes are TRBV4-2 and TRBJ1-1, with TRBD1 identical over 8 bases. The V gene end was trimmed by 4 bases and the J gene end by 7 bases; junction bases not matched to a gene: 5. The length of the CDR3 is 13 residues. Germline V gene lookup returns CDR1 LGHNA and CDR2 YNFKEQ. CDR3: CASSRGQVVEAFF. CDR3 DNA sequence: TGTGCCAGCAGCCGGGGACAGGTCGTTGAAGCTTTCTTT.

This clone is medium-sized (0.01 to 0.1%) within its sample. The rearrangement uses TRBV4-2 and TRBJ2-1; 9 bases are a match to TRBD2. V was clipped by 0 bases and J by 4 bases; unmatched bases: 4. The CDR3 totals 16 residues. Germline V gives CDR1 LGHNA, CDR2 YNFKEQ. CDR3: CASSQEASGAYNEQFF. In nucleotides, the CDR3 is TGTGCCAGCAGCCAAGAGGCTAGCGGGGCTTACAATGAGCAGTTCTTC.

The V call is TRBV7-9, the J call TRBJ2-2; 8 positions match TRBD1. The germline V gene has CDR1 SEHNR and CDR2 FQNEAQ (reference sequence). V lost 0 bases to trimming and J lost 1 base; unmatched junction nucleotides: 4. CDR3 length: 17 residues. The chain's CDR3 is CASSLADRVKNTGELFF. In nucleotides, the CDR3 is TGTGCCAGCAGCTTAGCGGACAGGGTGAAGAACACCGGGGAGCTGTTTTTT.

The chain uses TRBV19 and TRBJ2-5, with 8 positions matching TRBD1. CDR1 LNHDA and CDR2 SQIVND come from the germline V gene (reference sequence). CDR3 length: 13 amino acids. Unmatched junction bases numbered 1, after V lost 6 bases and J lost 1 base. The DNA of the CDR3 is TGTGCCAGTAGGGACAGGGTCCAAGAGACCCAGTACTTC. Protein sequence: CASRDRVQETQYF.

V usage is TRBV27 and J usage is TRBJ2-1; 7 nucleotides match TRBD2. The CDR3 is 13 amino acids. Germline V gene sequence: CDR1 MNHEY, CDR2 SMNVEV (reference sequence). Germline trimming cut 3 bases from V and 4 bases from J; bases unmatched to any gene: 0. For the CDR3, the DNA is TGTGCCAGCAGTTTCGGGGGGTACAATGAGCAGTTCTTC. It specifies CASSFGGYNEQFF.

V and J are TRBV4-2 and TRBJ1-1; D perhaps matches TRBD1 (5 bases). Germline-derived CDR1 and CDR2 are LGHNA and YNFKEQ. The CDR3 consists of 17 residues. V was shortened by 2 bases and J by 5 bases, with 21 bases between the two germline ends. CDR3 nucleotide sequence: TGTGCCAGCAGCCAAAGTCCCGCCGGCACAGGCCATACTGAAGCTTTCTTT. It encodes CASSQSPAGTGHTEAFF.

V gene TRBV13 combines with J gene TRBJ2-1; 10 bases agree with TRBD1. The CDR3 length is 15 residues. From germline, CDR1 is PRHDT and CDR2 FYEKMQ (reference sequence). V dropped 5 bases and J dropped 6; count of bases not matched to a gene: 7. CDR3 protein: CASSQGQGSGNEQFF. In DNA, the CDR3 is TGTGCCAGCAGCCAGGGACAGGGGAGTGGCAATGAGCAGTTCTTC.

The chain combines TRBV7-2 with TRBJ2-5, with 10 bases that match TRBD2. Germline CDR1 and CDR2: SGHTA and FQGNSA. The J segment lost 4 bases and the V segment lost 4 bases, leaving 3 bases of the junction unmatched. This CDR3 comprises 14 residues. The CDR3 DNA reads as TGTGCCAGCAGCTATAGCGGGGGGCCAGAGACCCAGTACTTC. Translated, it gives CASSYSGGPETQYF.

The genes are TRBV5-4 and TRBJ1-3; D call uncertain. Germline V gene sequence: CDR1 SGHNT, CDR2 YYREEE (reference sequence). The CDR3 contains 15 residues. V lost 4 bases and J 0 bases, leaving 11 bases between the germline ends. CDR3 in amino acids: CASSPKESSGNTIYF. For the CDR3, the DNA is TGTGCCAGCAGCCCAAAAGAGAGCTCTGGAAACACCATATATTTT. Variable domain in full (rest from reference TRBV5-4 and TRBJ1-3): ETGVTQSPTHLIKTRGQQVTLRCSSQSGHNTVSWYQQALGQGPQFIFQYYREEENGRGNFPPRFSGLQFPNYSSELNVNALELDDSALYLCASSPKESSGNTIYFGEGSWLTVV.

In DNA, the CDR3 is TGCAGCGTTGTGGGGGGAGGTTACACCTTC. This sequence encodes CSVVGGGYTF. This chain connects TRBV29-1 to TRBJ1-2; a weak D match, TRBD1 (5 bases). V was cut by 4 bases and J by 11 bases, with 11 bases left in between. The CDR3 is made up of 10 amino acids. Germline CDR1 is SQVTM and CDR2 is ANQGSEA.

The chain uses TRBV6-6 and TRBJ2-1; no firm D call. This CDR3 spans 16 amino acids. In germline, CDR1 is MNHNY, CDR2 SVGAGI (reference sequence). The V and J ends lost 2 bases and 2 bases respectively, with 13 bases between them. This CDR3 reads CASSYPSTHPYNEQFF. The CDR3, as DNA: TGTGCCAGCAGTTACCCCTCAACTCACCCCTACAATGAGCAGTTCTTC.

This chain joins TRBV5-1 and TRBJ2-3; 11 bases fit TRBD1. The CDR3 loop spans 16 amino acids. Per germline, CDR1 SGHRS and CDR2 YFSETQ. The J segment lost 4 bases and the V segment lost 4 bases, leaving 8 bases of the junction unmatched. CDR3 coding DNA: TGCGCCAGCAGCCCGGGGACAGGGGGAGGTTCAGATACGCAGTATTTT. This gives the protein CASSPGTGGGSDTQYF.

The CDR3 bases are TGTGCCAGCAGTGAGGGACAGTTCAATCAGCCCCAGCATTTT. This sequence encodes CASSEGQFNQPQHF. The chain uses TRBV6-5 and TRBJ1-5; 7 bases are a match to TRBD1. The CDR3 has 14 amino acids. Germline V gene sequence: CDR1 MNHEY, CDR2 SVGAGI. The V segment lost 5 bases and the J segment 3 bases; nucleotides outside the gene matches: 4.

The CDR3 DNA is TGTGCCAGCAGCCCAGGGGACAGCCTCTATGGCTACACCTTC. Translated, it gives CASSPGDSLYGYTF. The V and J genes are TRBV5-6 and TRBJ1-2, with 7 bases fitting TRBD1. Germline CDR1 reads SGHDT; CDR2 reads YYEEEE. The CDR3 runs to 14 residues. With V trimmed by 4 bases and J by 4 bases, 7 bases remained unmatched. The entire variable domain, with the rest obtained from reference TRBV5-6 and TRBJ1-2, is as follows: DAGVTQSPTHLIKTRGQQVTLRCSPKSGHDTVSWYQQALGQGPQFIFQYYEEEERQRGNFPDRFSGHQFPNYSSELNVNALLLGDSALYLCASSPGDSLYGYTFGSGTRLTVV.

The CDR3 sequence: CASSVGVEQFF. The CDR3 coding sequence is TGTGCCAGCAGCGTAGGAGTAGAGCAGTTCTTC. The V call is TRBV9, the J call TRBJ2-1; no firm D call. V was clipped by 0 bases and J by 10 bases, with 5 bases between them. This CDR3 comprises 11 residues. CDR1 and CDR2 from the germline V gene are SGDLS and YYNGEE.

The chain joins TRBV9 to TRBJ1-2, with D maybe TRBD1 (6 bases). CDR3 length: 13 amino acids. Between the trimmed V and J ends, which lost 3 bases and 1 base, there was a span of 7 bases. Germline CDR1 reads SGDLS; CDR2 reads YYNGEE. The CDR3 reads CASSADSNYGYTF. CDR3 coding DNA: TGTGCCAGCAGCGCGGACAGTAACTATGGCTACACCTTC.

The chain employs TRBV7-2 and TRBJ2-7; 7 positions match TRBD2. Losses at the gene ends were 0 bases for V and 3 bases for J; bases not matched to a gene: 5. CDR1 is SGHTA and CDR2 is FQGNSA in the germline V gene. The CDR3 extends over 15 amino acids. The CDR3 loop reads CASSLAGGAHYEQYF. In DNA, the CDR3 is TGTGCCAGCAGCTTAGCGGGAGGGGCCCACTACGAGCAGTACTTC. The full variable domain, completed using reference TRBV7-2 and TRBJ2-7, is GAGVSQSPSNKVTEKGKDVELRCDPISGHTALYWYRQSLGQGLEFLIYFQGNSAPDKSGLPSDRFSAERTGGSVSTLTIQRTQQEDSAVYLCASSLAGGAHYEQYFGPGTRLTVT.

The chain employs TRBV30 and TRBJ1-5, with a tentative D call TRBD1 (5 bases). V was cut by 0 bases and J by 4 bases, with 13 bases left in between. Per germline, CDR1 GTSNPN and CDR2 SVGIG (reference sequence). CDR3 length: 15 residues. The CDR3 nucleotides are TGTGCCTGGAGTGTACGGGGGTGGGCTAATCAGCCCCAGCATTTT. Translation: CAWSVRGWANQPQHF.

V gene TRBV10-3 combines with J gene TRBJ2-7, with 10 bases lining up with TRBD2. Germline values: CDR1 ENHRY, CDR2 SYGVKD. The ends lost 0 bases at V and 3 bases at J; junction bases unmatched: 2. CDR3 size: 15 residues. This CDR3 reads CAISESASGGYEQYF. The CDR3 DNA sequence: TGTGCCATCAGTGAGTCGGCTAGCGGGGGCTACGAGCAGTACTTC.

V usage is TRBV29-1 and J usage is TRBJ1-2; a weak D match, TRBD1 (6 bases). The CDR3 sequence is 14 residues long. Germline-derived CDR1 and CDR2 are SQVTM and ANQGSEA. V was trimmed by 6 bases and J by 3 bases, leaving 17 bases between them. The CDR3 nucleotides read TGCAGCGTCGTAGGTCGACAGGACCACTATGGCTACACCTTC. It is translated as CSVVGRQDHYGYTF.

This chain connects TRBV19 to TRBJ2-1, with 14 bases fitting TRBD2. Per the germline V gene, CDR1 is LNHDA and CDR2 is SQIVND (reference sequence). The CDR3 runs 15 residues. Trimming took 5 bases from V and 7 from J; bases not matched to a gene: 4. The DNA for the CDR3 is TGTGCCAGTAGTCCCGGACTAGCGGGGGGTAATGAGCAGTTCTTC. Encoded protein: CASSPGLAGGNEQFF.

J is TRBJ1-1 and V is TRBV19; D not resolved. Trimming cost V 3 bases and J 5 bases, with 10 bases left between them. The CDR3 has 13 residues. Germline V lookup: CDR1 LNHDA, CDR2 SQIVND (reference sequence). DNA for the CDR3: TGTGCCAGTAGTATGGAGCTCGGGACTGAAGCTTTCTTT. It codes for CASSMELGTEAFF.

CDR3 in DNA: TGTGCCAGCAGCTTACAGGCAGGGGGCAATCAGCCCCAGCATTTT. Its translation: CASSLQAGGNQPQHF. The chain carries TRBV7-3 and TRBJ1-5; a possible D gene is TRBD1 (6 bases). The CDR3 has 15 amino acids. Deletions cut 2 bases from V and 2 bases from J, with 10 bases between. Germline V lookup: CDR1 SGHTA, CDR2 FQGTGA.